The rows below give T cell receptor beta chains drawn from one sample of a study of PD-L1 blockade in urothelial cancer. TCRdb's copy holds only in-frame clones and misses some; the assay was immunoSEQ multiplex PCR. The sample includes fewer than 75,000 clones, 84% of them seen just once. The source was PBMCs, collected around atezolizumab (anti-PD-L1) treatment. These receptors were taken from a man in his 70s with urothelial cancer. Each CDR3 is given with its conserved first and last residue. A D gene is named only where the DNA matches it firmly. Part of the rows lack a size; the others show once, few, many or a class for expanded clones.

size	D	V	length	J	DNA	CDR3
NA	TRBD2	TRBV6-1	14	TRBJ2-3	TGTGCCAGCAGGGAGGGACTAGCGATGGATACGCAGTATTTT	CASREGLAMDTQYF
NA	NA	TRBV19	13	TRBJ2-7	TGTGCCAGTAGTTGGGCAGATCTCGGCGAGCAGTACTTC	CASSWADLGEQYF
NA	TRBD1	TRBV28	15	TRBJ1-5	TGTGCCAGCAGTTTGCAGGGGGCGAGCAATCAGCCCCAGCATTTT	CASSLQGASNQPQHF
NA	NA	TRBV19	15	TRBJ2-1	TGTGCCAGTAGGAGCCGGGACACGTTCGGTGGGGAGCAGTTCTTC	CASRSRDTFGGEQFF
NA	TRBD1	TRBV28	13	TRBJ2-7	TGTGCCACCCTACAGGGGACCCTTTACGAGCAGTACTTC	CATLQGTLYEQYF
many	TRBD1	TRBV6-5	13	TRBJ1-1	TGTGCCAGCATCCGACAGGGCAACCCTGAAGCTTTCTTT	CASIRQGNPEAFF
NA	TRBD1	TRBV7-2	13	TRBJ2-7	TGTGCCAGCAGCTCCGGGACAGGGAGCCTCATGCACTTC	CASSSGTGSLMHF
NA	TRBD1	TRBV9	15	TRBJ1-5	TGTGCCAGCAGCCTAGGACAGGGGGCTGGTCAGCCCCAGCATTTT	CASSLGQGAGQPQHF
once	NA	TRBV19	13	TRBJ2-7	TGTGCCAGTAGTATCGGCGGCTTCTACGAGCAGTACTTC	CASSIGGFYEQYF
NA	TRBD2	TRBV7-3	14	TRBJ2-5	TGTGCCAGCAGCGCTAGCGGGAGTCAGGAGACCCAGTACTTC	CASSASGSQETQYF
NA	NA	TRBV5-4	14	TRBJ2-7	TGTGCCAGCAGCTTGGGGACACCGACCTACGAGCAGTACTTC	CASSLGTPTYEQYF
NA	NA	TRBV27	16	TRBJ1-2	TGTGCCAGCAGTTTATGGCCCCCCCGGACGGGGGATGGCTACACCTTC	CASSLWPPRTGDGYTF
NA	NA	TRBV29-1	13	TRBJ2-7	TGCAGCGTTGTTAGCGGACCTTCCTACGAGCAGTACTTC	CSVVSGPSYEQYF